Given below is one T cell receptor (beta chain) in context. J was trimmed by 7 bases and V by 4 bases; bases with no gene match: 11. CDR1 is MNHNS and CDR2 is SASEGT in the germline V gene. The CDR3 has 16 residues. TCRdb re-called the 5' RACE reads with MiXCR, one entry per CDR3 protein. Of approximately 220,000 distinct CDR3 sequences in the sample, approximately 7.9% were seen once. This entry belongs to a study of identical twins. The data were also submitted as part of a second study, on yellow fever vaccine responses in identical twins.

Sequenced sample: CD8+ T cells sorted from blood. V is TRBV6-1 and J is TRBJ2-1; TRBD1 agrees at 9 bases. This TCR derives from a woman aged 18-29 years in good health. The CDR3, as DNA: TGTGCCAGCAGTGGTTTTGGGGACAGGGTGAGGAATGAGCAGTTCTTC. Encoded protein: CASSGFGDRVRNEQFF.